This is a list of T cell receptor beta chains from one sample in a study of brain T cells in children with intractable seizures. The data were produced by immunoSEQ multiplex PCR, yet TCRdb's version contains in-frame clones alone and is incomplete. The table has about 110,000 clones, 94% seen once; the top ten hold 3.8%. The sample here was peripheral blood, taken at surgery. Receptors were obtained from a boy in the first two years of life with hemimegalencephaly and intractable seizures. Both conserved end residues are part of each CDR3. The D gene is left open where the match is weak. Clone size appears in some rows only: once, few, many, or a class for an expanded clone.

J gene,clone size,V gene,D gene,CDR3 DNA,CDR3 protein
TRBJ2-1,-,TRBV11-3,TRBD2,TGTGCCAGCAGCCCCCTGGGGGGGAGCGTTGAGCAGTTCTTC,CASSPLGGSVEQFF
TRBJ2-7,-,TRBV28,TRBD2,TGTGCCAGCAGTTTGGTCCTAGCGGGAGGGACCTACGAGCAGTACTTC,CASSLVLAGGTYEQYF
TRBJ2-7,-,TRBV24-1,-,TGTGCCACCAGTGCCGGGGGTTACGAGCAGTACTTC,CATSAGGYEQYF
TRBJ1-6,-,TRBV18,-,TGTGCCAGCTCACCAGGGGAGGACTCCTATAATTCACCCCTCCACTTT,CASSPGEDSYNSPLHF
TRBJ1-5,-,TRBV28,-,TGTGCCAGCAGTTTCCCGGGAACCCGCATCACGCCCCAGCATTTT,CASSFPGTRITPQHF
TRBJ2-1,-,TRBV25-1,TRBD1,TGTGCCAGCAGTGGTCCGGGACAGAGGCGCGTTAATGAGCAGTTCTTC,CASSGPGQRRVNEQFF
TRBJ2-7,once,TRBV10-3,TRBD2,TGTGCCATCAGTGAAACCCGAGCGGGGAGCTCCTACGAGCAGTACTTC,CAISETRAGSSYEQYF
TRBJ2-4,-,TRBV14,TRBD2,TGTGCCAGCAGCCAAGCGGGGGGGAACATTCAGTACTTC,CASSQAGGNIQYF
TRBJ1-2,-,TRBV5-6,-,TGTGCCAGCAGCTTTGACAGGCCCTATGGCTACACCTTC,CASSFDRPYGYTF
TRBJ2-1,-,TRBV6-2/TRBV6-3,TRBD2,TGTGCCAGCAGTCTCAGCGGGAGGTTGGTTGAGCAGTTCTTC,CASSLSGRLVEQFF
TRBJ2-7,-,TRBV11-2,TRBD1,TGTGCCAGCAGCTTAGATAAGGGGACAGGGGTCAAGCAGTACTTC,CASSLDKGTGVKQYF
TRBJ2-1,-,TRBV28,TRBD1,TGTGCCAGCAGTACGCCGGACAGGGCAGGTCAGTTCTTC,CASSTPDRAGQFF
TRBJ1-5,-,TRBV4-1,-,TGCGCCAGCAGCCAAACAGGGATGTTCCAGCCCCAGCATTTT,CASSQTGMFQPQHF
TRBJ2-5,-,TRBV5-1,-,TGCGCCAGCAGCCGGGGGCCGGGCACCATACAAGAGACCCAGTACTTC,CASSRGPGTIQETQYF
TRBJ2-3,-,TRBV27,-,TGTGCCAGCAGTCTGGGACTTCCCACAGATACGCAGTATTTT,CASSLGLPTDTQYF
TRBJ2-5,-,TRBV29-1,-,TGCAGCGTGAGGGGGGGAGGGGAGACCCAGTACTTC,CSVRGGGETQYF
TRBJ1-1,-,TRBV11-2,-,TGTGCCAGCAGCGAAACTAGTGACACTGAAGCTTTCTTT,CASSETSDTEAFF
TRBJ2-7,-,TRBV28,TRBD1,TGTGCCAGCAGCCCAGACAGGGGGGTACCCGAGCAGTACTTC,CASSPDRGVPEQYF
TRBJ2-7,few,TRBV7-8,-,TGTGCCAGCAGCTTACCGAGTAGCTCCTACGAGCAGTACTTC,CASSLPSSSYEQYF
TRBJ2-1,-,TRBV6-6,-,TGTGCCAGCAGTTTCACGGCAAAGCAGTTCTTC,CASSFTAKQFF
TRBJ2-3,-,TRBV5-1,-,TGCGCCAGCAGCCACAATAGCGGTCCTGGGGGAGATACGCAGTATTTT,CASSHNSGPGGDTQYF
TRBJ2-1,-,TRBV30,TRBD2,TGTGCCTGGAGCTCCGCCGGGACTAGCGGGAGGGCGGAGCAGTTCTTC,CAWSSAGTSGRAEQFF
TRBJ2-7,-,TRBV28,-,TGTGCCAGCAGTTTACCCCAGGGGACCCTCACTTACGAGCAGTACTTC,CASSLPQGTLTYEQYF
TRBJ2-7,-,TRBV3-1/TRBV3-2,-,TGTGCCAGCAGCCAAGACGTGGGGGGGCCTAATTACGAGCAGTACTTC,CASSQDVGGPNYEQYF
TRBJ2-5,-,TRBV5-1,-,TGCGCCAGCAGTCGGTTTACTGGGCACCAAGAGACCCAGTACTTC,CASSRFTGHQETQYF
TRBJ1-2,once,TRBV28,-,TGTGCCAGCAGACCCTGGGCGCTTAACTATGGCTACACCTTC,CASRPWALNYGYTF
TRBJ2-5,-,TRBV28,-,TGTGCCAGCAGTTTAGGGTCGGTCCAAGAGACCCAGTACTTC,CASSLGSVQETQYF
TRBJ1-6,-,TRBV7-8,TRBD1,TGTGCCAGCAGCTTACCCACAGGGGGGCCTGACCTCCACTTT,CASSLPTGGPDLHF
TRBJ1-2,-,TRBV27,-,TGTGCCAGCAGTTTATGGGGGGGAGGGGGGGGCTACACCTTC,CASSLWGGGGGYTF
TRBJ2-5,-,TRBV5-1,TRBD1,TGCGCCAGCAGCTGGGGACAGGGAGAGACCCAGTACTTC,CASSWGQGETQYF
TRBJ2-5,-,TRBV6-2/TRBV6-3,-,TGTGCCAGCAGTCCCCGCCGGGAGACCCAGTACTTC,CASSPRRETQYF
TRBJ2-7,-,TRBV6-5,-,TGTGCCAGCAGGATGGGGAACGAGCAGTACTTC,CASRMGNEQYF
TRBJ1-1,-,TRBV19,TRBD1,TGTGCCAGTAGTTCAGGGGGCAGCACTGAAGCTTTCTTT,CASSSGGSTEAFF